Shown below are 25 T cell receptor beta chains from a single sample sequenced in a study of identical twins. TCRdb called the 5' RACE reads again in MiXCR, with one record for every CDR3 protein. The sample carries hundreds of thousands of distinct CDR3 sequences, 8.5% to 9.5% recorded once. Separately, the same data were catalogued under a study of yellow fever vaccine responses in identical twins.

Material for sequencing was PBMCs. The source is a woman younger than 30 in good health.

This clonotype was seen repeatedly, ten times or more. The genes are TRBV6-5 and TRBJ1-2, with no clear D. Germline CDR1 is MNHEY and CDR2 is SVGAGI. CDR3 length: 17 residues. The V end was cut by 0 bases, the J end by 1 base, with 15 bases between. The CDR3 DNA reads as TGTGCCAGCAGTTACTCGTCGGTCACCGAACTTAACTATGGCTACACCTTC. Translation: CASSYSSVTELNYGYTF.

This chain connects TRBV7-6 to TRBJ2-1; TRBD1 matches 7 bases. CDR3 length: 13 amino acids. The junction had 3 bases not matched to a gene; V was cut back by 8 bases and J by 2 bases. Germline V gene sequence: CDR1 SGHVS, CDR2 FNYEAQ. CDR3 in amino acids: CASGTETYNEQFF. DNA for the CDR3: TGTGCCAGCGGGACAGAGACCTACAATGAGCAGTTCTTC.

This clonotype was found many times. V and J are TRBV7-2 and TRBJ2-5, with D hard to call. The CDR3 runs 12 residues. Per the germline V gene, CDR1 is SGHTA and CDR2 is FQGNSA. Trimming shortened V by 5 bases and J by 2 bases, and 6 bases separated the two germline ends. CDR3 DNA sequence: TGTGCCAGCAGCGCCTTTCAAGAGACCCAGTACTTC. This encodes CASSAFQETQYF. Variable domain in full (rest from reference TRBV7-2 and TRBJ2-5): GAGVSQSPSNKVTEKGKDVELRCDPISGHTALYWYRQSLGQGLEFLIYFQGNSAPDKSGLPSDRFSAERTGGSVSTLTIQRTQQEDSAVYLCASSAFQETQYFGPGTRLLVL.

The chain has TRBV7-8 and TRBJ2-2; 8 bases match TRBD1. The CDR3 runs to 17 residues. Unmatched junction bases numbered 16, after V lost 6 bases and J lost 7 bases. Germline V gene data show CDR1 as SGHVS and CDR2 as FQNEAQ. The CDR3 DNA sequence: TGTGCCAGCAGTCTCCCACCTAGGGGCACAGGGGGCGGGGAGCTGTTTTTT. Its protein product is CASSLPPRGTGGGELFF.

The V and J genes are TRBV7-3 and TRBJ2-1; a weak D match, TRBD1 (6 bases). Trimming shortened V by 2 bases and J by 1 base, and 18 bases separated the two germline ends. The germline V gene encodes CDR1 SGHTA and CDR2 FQGTGA. The CDR3 runs to 18 residues. The CDR3, as DNA: TGTGCCAGCAGCTTAGTGGCTACAGGGTATGAGTCCTACAATGAGCAGTTCTTC. Translation: CASSLVATGYESYNEQFF.

This clonotype was detected a few times. The V gene is TRBV6-1, the J gene TRBJ2-1; D is possibly TRBD1 (5 bases). The length of the CDR3 is 15 residues. Germline CDR1 MNHNS, CDR2 SASEGT. The V gene lost 7 bases and the J gene lost 0 bases, with 13 bases spanning the gap. For the CDR3, the DNA is TGTGCCAGCAAACCAGGGCCAACCTCCTACAATGAGCAGTTCTTC. Protein product: CASKPGPTSYNEQFF.

The gene calls are TRBV7-9 and TRBJ2-1, with D uncertain. This CDR3 contains 13 residues. Germline V gene sequence: CDR1 SEHNR, CDR2 FQNEAQ (reference sequence). Trimming took off 1 base at V and 5 bases at J, with 6 bases between the two ends. CDR3 DNA sequence: TGTGCCAGCAGCTTAGGCAGCGACAATGAGCAGTTCTTC. This translates into CASSLGSDNEQFF.

The chain recombines TRBV5-1 with TRBJ2-5; the match to TRBD1 covers 8 bases. Germline-derived CDR1 and CDR2 are SGHRS and YFSETQ. The CDR3 is 15 residues long. After removal of 1 base from V and 1 base from J, the junction contained 3 bases not matched to a gene. The CDR3 region is CASSLSGQAQETQYF. CDR3 bases: TGCGCCAGCAGCTTGTCGGGACAGGCCCAAGAGACCCAGTACTTC.

This clonotype occurred a few times. The chain is built from TRBV15 and TRBJ2-1; 13 bases line up with TRBD2. V trimming: 2 bases; J trimming: 5 bases; junction bases outside the gene matches: 3. Germline V gene sequence: CDR1 LNHNV, CDR2 YYDKDF (reference sequence). The CDR3 has 16 residues. CDR3 sequence: CATSRTSGGAHNEQFF. DNA of the CDR3: TGTGCCACCAGCAGAACTAGCGGGGGGGCCCACAATGAGCAGTTCTTC.

This clonotype was detected ten times or more. The chain has TRBV20-1 and TRBJ2-3; TRBD2 is a possible D gene (6 bases). The CDR3 covers 14 residues. Looked up from germline, CDR1 is DFQATT and CDR2 is SNEGSKA (reference sequence). The V and J ends lost 6 bases and 4 bases respectively, with 17 bases between them. CDR3 in DNA: TGCAGTGCGATAGGAGGGGAAGGGGCAGATACGCAGTATTTT. The encoded protein is CSAIGGEGADTQYF.

The rearrangement joins TRBV6-5 to TRBJ2-1, with unresolved D. V gave up 0 bases and J gave up 0 bases, with 9 bases separating them. This CDR3 has 16 amino acids. Germline values: CDR1 MNHEY, CDR2 SVGAGI. CDR3 protein: CASSYSLQSSYNEQFF. The CDR3 DNA reads TGTGCCAGCAGTTACTCACTCCAGAGCTCCTACAATGAGCAGTTCTTC.

The chain has TRBV5-4 and TRBJ2-4, with 10 bases aligning to TRBD1. The CDR3 extends over 13 amino acids. Looked up from germline, CDR1 is SGHNT and CDR2 is YYREEE (reference sequence). After removal of 4 bases from V and 8 bases from J, the junction contained 3 bases not matched to a gene. This CDR3 reads CASSRQGAYIQYF. CDR3 bases: TGTGCCAGCAGCCGACAGGGGGCATACATTCAGTACTTC.

This clonotype was seen ten or more times. The V call is TRBV20-1, the J call TRBJ2-7, with unresolved D. Trimming removed 3 bases at V and 4 bases at J, with 7 bases between. CDR1 is DFQATT, CDR2 SNEGSKA, per germline (reference sequence). This CDR3 comprises 11 residues. As DNA, the CDR3 is TGCAGTGCTAGGAGCAAATACGAGCAGTACTTC. As protein: CSARSKYEQYF.

This clonotype was found a few times. The rearrangement uses TRBV10-3 and TRBJ2-2; 9 bases are shared with TRBD1. The CDR3 sequence is 14 residues long. V lost 4 bases and J lost 3; bases outside the gene matches: 0. Germline CDR1 ENHRY, CDR2 SYGVKD. The CDR3 sequence: CAISGTGDTGELFF. The CDR3 DNA reads as TGTGCCATCAGTGGGACAGGGGACACCGGGGAGCTGTTTTTT.

This clonotype showed up just a few times. The rearrangement links TRBV29-1 to TRBJ2-5, with 9 nucleotides matching TRBD2. The germline CDR1 and CDR2 sequences are SQVTM and ANQGSEA. V gave up 3 bases and J gave up 2 bases; unmatched junction bases: 4. There are 14 residues in the CDR3. This CDR3 reads CSVEAGGVQETQYF. CDR3 nucleotides: TGCAGCGTTGAGGCGGGGGGGGTGCAAGAGACCCAGTACTTC.

This clonotype has more than one count but fewer than ten. The V and J genes are TRBV10-3 and TRBJ2-3, with TRBD2 identical over 13 bases. V trimming: 4 bases; J trimming: 5 bases; junction bases outside the gene matches: 12. Germline V gene sequence: CDR1 ENHRY, CDR2 SYGVKD. This CDR3 contains 18 residues. CDR3 DNA: TGTGCCATCAGTGTCCCCGAAACTAGCGGGAGGGCTGTAGATACGCAGTATTTT. It yields the protein CAISVPETSGRAVDTQYF.

The chain recombines TRBV11-2 with TRBJ2-6; 10 nucleotides agree with TRBD1. The CDR3 runs 16 residues. Trimming at V came to 5 bases and at J to 4 bases, leaving 5 bases not matched to a gene. In germline, CDR1 is SGHAT, CDR2 FQNNGV. CDR3 amino acids: CASSQTGGTGANVLTF. CDR3 nucleotide sequence: TGTGCCAGCAGCCAGACAGGGGGCACGGGGGCCAACGTCCTGACTTTC.

V and J are TRBV7-2 and TRBJ2-1, with 15 bases that match TRBD2. J gave up 9 bases and V 5 bases, and 5 bases lay outside the gene matches. CDR3 length: 15 amino acids. Germline V gene data show CDR1 as SGHTA and CDR2 as FQGNSA. The DNA of the CDR3 is TGTGCCAGCAGCGCAGGACTAGCGGGGGGGCCTGAGCAGTTCTTC. It encodes CASSAGLAGGPEQFF.

The rearrangement joins TRBV6-5 to TRBJ2-5; TRBD2 matches 7 bases. Trimming removed 3 bases from V and 5 bases from J; junction bases left unmatched: 12. The CDR3 is 16 residues long. CDR1 is MNHEY, CDR2 SVGAGI, per germline. This CDR3 reads CASSYLSGAIGETQYF. Here the CDR3 DNA reads TGTGCCAGCAGTTATTTGAGCGGGGCGATCGGGGAGACCCAGTACTTC.

The genes are TRBV9 and TRBJ1-1; the D is unclear. The CDR3 length is 14 residues. Deletions cut 0 bases from V and 0 bases from J, with 6 bases between. The germline CDR1 and CDR2 sequences are SGDLS and YYNGEE. CDR3: CASSVAQLNTEAFF. Here the CDR3 DNA reads TGTGCCAGCAGCGTAGCACAGCTGAACACTGAAGCTTTCTTT.

Many counts were recorded for this clonotype. The V gene is TRBV5-5, the J gene TRBJ1-4, with D maybe TRBD1 (5 bases). From germline, CDR1 is SGHKS and CDR2 YYEKEE (reference sequence). V gave up 1 base and J gave up 3 bases, with 13 bases separating them. This CDR3 has 16 residues. CDR3 region: CASSLSDSSANEKLFF. The CDR3 DNA is TGTGCCAGCAGCTTGTCCGACAGCTCAGCTAATGAAAAACTGTTTTTT.

J is TRBJ2-1 and V is TRBV28, with 9 bases aligning to TRBD2. The CDR3 runs 14 residues. The V gene end was trimmed by 6 bases and the J gene end by 3 bases; junction bases not matched to a gene: 3. Per germline, CDR1 MDHEN and CDR2 SYDVKM. In DNA form, the CDR3 reads TGTGCCAGCAGCCGCGGGGGGGGCTACAATGAGCAGTTCTTC. It is translated as CASSRGGGYNEQFF.

This clonotype showed up many times. The chain uses TRBV12-3 or TRBV12-4 and TRBJ1-6, with TRBD1 identical over 7 bases. The CDR3 contains 15 residues. The trim removed 6 bases at V and 5 bases at J, leaving 7 bases unmatched. Here the CDR3 DNA reads TGTGCCAGCAGAATCAAGACAGGGAATAATTCACCCCTCCACTTT. This sequence encodes CASRIKTGNNSPLHF.

The chain links TRBV6-2 or TRBV6-3 to TRBJ2-3; TRBD1 might be the D (5 bases). V gave up 6 bases and J gave up 1 base, with 26 bases separating them. The germline gives CDR1 MNHEY, CDR2 SVGEGT. This CDR3 has 19 residues. As DNA, the CDR3 is TGTGCCAGCAGGATCTTTCCAGGGTCAGGCACCCCCCGCACAGATACGCAGTATTTT. Translated, it gives CASRIFPGSGTPRTDTQYF.

This clonotype was counted a few times. The chain recombines TRBV25-1 with TRBJ2-7; 11 bases map to TRBD1. Germline lookup yields CDR1 MGHDK and CDR2 SYGVNS. V shed 4 bases and J 5 bases; nucleotides not matched to a gene: 7. The CDR3 totals 15 residues. The CDR3 protein is CASSGPGQGVHEQYF. Here the CDR3 DNA reads TGTGCCAGCAGTGGACCGGGACAGGGGGTCCACGAGCAGTACTTC.